A single sample gave rise to the 29 T cell receptor beta chains below, sequenced in a study of brain T cells in children with intractable seizures. The data were produced by immunoSEQ multiplex PCR, yet TCRdb's version contains in-frame clones alone and is incomplete. The table lists 340,000 or so clones, approximately 93% of them singletons, with 4.5% to 7% in the top ten. Documented time point: blood from clinic visit 5 months post-surgery; TSC patient then seizure free. The material sequenced was peripheral blood, taken around 5 months after surgery. All receptors derive from a boy in the first two years of life with tuberous sclerosis and intractable seizures.

This clone is a singleton in its sample. The chain is built from TRBV27 and TRBJ2-3; tentative D call: TRBD1 (7 bases). CDR1 is MNHEY, CDR2 SMNVEV, per germline (reference sequence). V lost 3 bases to trimming and J lost 5 bases, with 12 bases between them. This CDR3 has 14 amino acids. The CDR3 bases are TGTGCCAGCAGTTTGAGGCAGGGGGGAGATACGCAGTATTTT. Translated, it gives CASSLRQGGDTQYF.

This clone has just a few counts. The V call is TRBV27, the J call TRBJ2-4; TRBD2 might be the D (6 bases). The CDR3 runs to 14 residues. Germline CDR1 and CDR2: MNHEY and SMNVEV (reference sequence). The V gene lost 4 bases and the J gene lost 5 bases, with 12 bases spanning the gap. CDR3 sequence: CASSSQGGQNIQYF. The CDR3 DNA sequence: TGTGCCAGCAGTTCTCAGGGAGGTCAAAACATTCAGTACTTC.

This clone was counted a single time. The chain is built from TRBV19 and TRBJ1-5; weak D call: TRBD1 (5 bases). The germline V and J ends were trimmed by 5 bases and 2 bases, with 13 bases remaining between them. Germline V lookup: CDR1 LNHDA, CDR2 SQIVND (reference sequence). The CDR3 runs 15 residues. DNA for the CDR3: TGTGCCAGTAGTTCTTTTGGGGGTGGCAATCAGCCCCAGCATTTT. It specifies CASSSFGGGNQPQHF. The entire variable domain, with the rest obtained from reference TRBV19 and TRBJ1-5, is as follows: DGGITQSPKYLFRKEGQNVTLSCEQNLNHDAMYWYRQDPGQGLRLIYYSQIVNDFQKGDIAEGYSVSREKKESFPLTVTSAQKNPTAFYLCASSSFGGGNQPQHFGDGTRLSIL.

The chain recombines TRBV29-1 with TRBJ1-3; D unresolved. V lost 2 bases, J lost 4 bases, and 9 bases lay in between. This CDR3 has 13 residues. Germline CDR1 SQVTM, CDR2 ANQGSEA. The CDR3 region has the DNA TGCAGCGTTGAAATAATCAGGGGAAACACCATATATTTT. Amino acid sequence: CSVEIIRGNTIYF. Full variable domain (outside the CDR3, taken from reference TRBV29-1 and TRBJ1-3): SAVISQKPSRDICQRGTSLTIQCQVDSQVTMMFWYRQQPGQSLTLIATANQGSEATYESGFVIDKFPISRPNLTFSTLTVSNMSPEDSSIYLCSVEIIRGNTIYFGEGSWLTVV.

This chain connects TRBV30 to TRBJ2-3; D possibly corresponds to TRBD2 (5 bases). Germline lookup yields CDR1 GTSNPN and CDR2 SVGIG (reference sequence). The CDR3 spans 13 residues. The V gene lost 6 bases and the J gene lost 6 bases, with 16 bases spanning the gap. The CDR3 DNA sequence: TGTGCCTGCAGTCCGGCTAGCATCGATACGCAGTATTTT. Translated: CACSPASIDTQYF.

This rearrangement joins TRBV30 to TRBJ1-2; no definite D call. This CDR3 has 14 amino acids. V lost 2 bases to trimming and J lost 8 bases, with 18 bases between them. Germline assignment: CDR1 GTSNPN and CDR2 SVGIG (reference sequence). CDR3 region: CAWSTLGWGGGYTF. The CDR3 bases are TGTGCCTGGAGTACCCTCGGGTGGGGAGGCGGCTACACCTTC.

The V and J genes are TRBV24-1 and TRBJ2-1; a possible D gene is TRBD2 (5 bases). V shed 2 bases and J shed 4 bases, with 17 bases lying between them. CDR1 is KGHDR, CDR2 SFDVKD, per germline. This CDR3 comprises 17 residues. The DNA for the CDR3 is TGTGCCACCAGTGATTCGGCGTCACGGGGATTTTACAATGAGCAGTTCTTC. Its translation: CATSDSASRGFYNEQFF.

This chain uses TRBV7-8 with TRBJ2-7; 8 nucleotides match TRBD1. V dropped 1 base and J dropped 1; count of bases not matched to a gene: 3. Germline-derived CDR1 and CDR2 are SGHVS and FQNEAQ. The CDR3 is 15 amino acids. CDR3 nucleotide sequence: TGTGCCAGCAGCTTAGGTAGGACAGGGTCCTACGAGCAGTACTTC. The encoded protein is CASSLGRTGSYEQYF.

The chain carries TRBV28 and TRBJ2-2; 10 bases are shared with TRBD1. Germline loops: CDR1 MDHEN, CDR2 SYDVKM. This CDR3 spans 15 amino acids. J gave up 0 bases and V 6 bases, and 1 base lay outside the gene matches. The CDR3 spells CASRGQGANTGELFF. CDR3 sequence (DNA): TGTGCCAGCAGAGGACAGGGGGCGAACACCGGGGAGCTGTTTTTT.

This chain connects TRBV7-8 to TRBJ2-1; D is unresolved. CDR3 length equals 15 residues. Trimming removed 9 bases at V and 9 bases at J, with 24 bases between. Per germline, CDR1 SGHVS and CDR2 FQNEAQ. CDR3 DNA: TGTGCCAGTATCGAACTACGGGCCCTAACGGTTGAGCAGTTCTTC. Residues: CASIELRALTVEQFF. Looking up the rest from reference TRBV7-8 and TRBJ2-1 gives the full variable domain: GAGVSQSPRYKVAKRGQDVALRCDPISGHVSLFWYQQALGQGPEFLTYFQNEAQLDKSGLPSDRFFAERPEGSVSTLKIQRTQQEDSAVYLCASIELRALTVEQFFGPGTRLTVL.

V usage is TRBV3-1 (or the pseudogene TRBV3-2) and J usage is TRBJ2-2, with 9 nucleotides matching TRBD1. V was clipped by 8 bases and J by 13 bases; unmatched bases: 5. In germline, CDR1 is LGHDT, CDR2 YNNKEL (reference sequence). The CDR3 runs 11 residues. CDR3 amino acids: CASEGQGGLFF. The CDR3, as DNA: TGTGCCAGCGAGGGACAGGGTGGGCTGTTTTTT.

The chain recombines TRBV25-1 with TRBJ1-1, with no clear D. The CDR3 contains 18 residues. Germline lookup yields CDR1 MGHDK and CDR2 SYGVNS. Trimming took off 0 bases at V and 4 bases at J, with 21 bases between the two ends. CDR3 loop: CASSEYTGGSPLGTEAFF. CDR3 in DNA: TGTGCCAGCAGTGAATATACGGGCGGCTCCCCTCTGGGCACTGAAGCTTTCTTT.

This rearrangement joins TRBV4-2 to TRBJ1-3, with TRBD1 matching 7 bases. Trimming removed 0 bases from V and 4 bases from J; junction bases left unmatched: 3. CDR1 and CDR2 from the germline V gene are LGHNA and YNFKEQ. The CDR3 spans 15 residues. The CDR3 DNA follows: TGTGCCAGCAGCCAAGACACAGGGGCCGGAAACACCATATATTTT. This encodes CASSQDTGAGNTIYF.

The J gene is TRBJ1-5, the V gene TRBV18, with TRBD1 identical over 11 bases. V trimming: 2 bases; J trimming: 5 bases; junction bases outside the gene matches: 5. Germline V gene lookup returns CDR1 KGHSH and CDR2 LQKENI. The CDR3 is 16 residues long. The CDR3 nucleotides are TGTGCCAGCTCACCAGGTGGACAGGGGGCCGATCAGCCCCAGCATTTT. Its protein is CASSPGGQGADQPQHF.

V gene TRBV18 combines with J gene TRBJ2-3; maybe TRBD1 (5 bases). CDR3 size: 16 residues. In germline, CDR1 is KGHSH, CDR2 LQKENI. V was pared by 0 bases and J by 2 bases, with 12 bases between. CDR3 sequence: CASSPPVQAYTDTQYF. CDR3 in DNA: TGTGCCAGCTCACCACCAGTACAGGCCTACACAGATACGCAGTATTTT.

This chain joins TRBV3-1 (or the pseudogene TRBV3-2) and TRBJ1-1, with D possibly TRBD1 on 5 matching bases. Germline V gene data show CDR1 as LGHDT and CDR2 as YNNKEL (reference sequence). This CDR3 is built from 15 residues. Deletions cut 3 bases from V and 8 bases from J, with 19 bases between. The CDR3: CASSHTGTSGVEAFF. CDR3 DNA: TGTGCCAGCAGCCATACGGGGACCTCTGGAGTGGAAGCTTTCTTT.

This sequence joins TRBV18 and TRBJ1-6; D ambiguous. The V gene's germline CDR1 is KGHSH and CDR2 LQKENI. This CDR3 has 15 amino acids. Trimming took off 5 bases at V and 12 bases at J, with 20 bases between the two ends. CDR3 DNA sequence: TGTGCCAGCTCAATCCCGCAGATAGATGCTTTACCCCTCCACTTT. Translating gives CASSIPQIDALPLHF.

The V call is TRBV11-2, the J call TRBJ1-4, with unresolved D. Trimming took 4 bases from V and 6 from J, leaving 6 bases between them. This CDR3 has 12 amino acids. From germline, CDR1 is SGHAT and CDR2 FQNNGV. The DNA of the CDR3 is TGTGCCAGCAGCTCAGATTATGAAAAACTGTTTTTT. It specifies CASSSDYEKLFF.

The chain has TRBV19 and TRBJ2-7, with D perhaps being TRBD1 or TRBD2 (5 bases each). V shed 6 bases and J shed 2 bases, with 17 bases lying between them. The CDR3 totals 15 residues. Germline-derived CDR1 and CDR2 are LNHDA and SQIVND (reference sequence). The CDR3: CASSNSGTGTYEQYF. The DNA for the CDR3 is TGTGCCAGTAGCAATTCAGGGACCGGGACCTACGAGCAGTACTTC.

This chain connects TRBV5-6 to TRBJ2-7; 7 bases agree with TRBD2. V lost 4 bases, J lost 0 bases, and 7 bases stayed unmatched. The CDR3 spans 15 residues. CDR1 and CDR2 from the germline V gene are SGHDT and YYEEEE. The CDR3 sequence is CASSHGVAGSYEQYF. For the CDR3, the DNA is TGTGCCAGCAGCCACGGGGTAGCGGGCTCCTACGAGCAGTACTTC.

This chain joins TRBV5-1 and TRBJ1-2; D gene ambiguous. The CDR3 contains 15 residues. The V gene's germline CDR1 is SGHRS and CDR2 YFSETQ. Trimming pared 0 bases from V and 0 bases from J, leaving 9 bases between. DNA of the CDR3: TGCGCCAGCAGCTTGGTTGGCACAGCTAACTATGGCTACACCTTC. Amino acid sequence: CASSLVGTANYGYTF.

The V call is TRBV10-2, the J call TRBJ2-6, with 7 nucleotides matching TRBD2. Germline V gene sequence: CDR1 WSHSY, CDR2 SAAADI. The CDR3 sequence is 16 residues long. Losses at the gene ends were 3 bases for V and 4 bases for J; bases not matched to a gene: 6. The CDR3: CASSEDGGNGANVLTF. The CDR3 DNA reads as TGCGCCAGCAGTGAAGACGGGGGGAACGGGGCCAACGTCCTGACTTTC.

The chain couples TRBV27 to TRBJ1-1; D call uncertain. The CDR3 totals 15 residues. Germline CDR1 is MNHEY and CDR2 is SMNVEV (reference sequence). V was shortened by 6 bases and J by 3 bases, with 17 bases between the two germline ends. CDR3 sequence reads: CASSLSGRRDTEAFF. The CDR3 DNA is TGTGCCAGCAGCCTCTCGGGTAGGCGGGACACTGAAGCTTTCTTT.

The rearrangement uses TRBV12-5 and TRBJ2-3, with D maybe TRBD2 (6 bases). The V gene's germline CDR1 is LGHNT and CDR2 FRNRAP. This CDR3 is built from 14 residues. V lost 3 bases and J lost 0, with 7 bases in between. CDR3 sequence (DNA): TGTGCTAGTGGTTTAGGACTAAGCACAGATACGCAGTATTTT. It yields the protein CASGLGLSTDTQYF. The variable domain in full, completed from reference TRBV12-5 and TRBJ2-3, reads DARVTQTPRHKVTEMGQEVTMRCQPILGHNTVFWYRQTMMQGLELLAYFRNRAPLDDSGMPKDRFSAEMPDATLATLKIQPSEPRDSAVYFCASGLGLSTDTQYFGPGTRLTVL.

The chain has TRBV5-4 and TRBJ1-4; TRBD1 matches 10 bases. From germline, CDR1 is SGHNT and CDR2 YYREEE (reference sequence). The trim removed 2 bases at V and 3 bases at J, leaving 4 bases unmatched. The CDR3 is 16 residues long. In DNA form, the CDR3 reads TGTGCCAGCAGCTTAAGGACAGGGGGACCTAATGAAAAACTGTTTTTT. Amino acids: CASSLRTGGPNEKLFF.

This rearrangement joins TRBV5-1 to TRBJ1-5; D remains unclear. Trimming took 0 bases from V and 7 from J, leaving 14 bases between them. Germline V gene sequence: CDR1 SGHRS, CDR2 YFSETQ. This CDR3 has 15 amino acids. The CDR3 region is CASSLGPGPGQPQHF. The DNA for the CDR3 is TGCGCCAGCAGCTTGGGTCCAGGCCCGGGACAGCCCCAGCATTTT.

The chain links TRBV7-3 to TRBJ2-5; possible D gene TRBD2, 5 bases. CDR3 length: 13 residues. Between the trimmed V and J ends, which lost 2 bases and 5 bases, there was a span of 9 bases. CDR1 and CDR2 from the germline V gene are SGHTA and FQGTGA. The CDR3 here is CASSLGWEETQYF. The CDR3 DNA sequence: TGTGCCAGCAGCTTAGGTTGGGAGGAGACCCAGTACTTC.

In nucleotides, the CDR3 is TGTGCCAGCAGCCAAGCGACAGTAAAAAATTCACCCCTCCACTTT. Amino acids: CASSQATVKNSPLHF. The V call is TRBV3-1 (or the pseudogene TRBV3-2), the J call TRBJ1-6; a possible D gene is TRBD1 (5 bases). The V and J ends lost 1 base and 7 bases respectively, with 11 bases between them. CDR1 and CDR2 from the germline V gene are LGHDT and YNNKEL (reference sequence). The CDR3 length is 15 residues.

V usage is TRBV11-1 and J usage is TRBJ2-7, with 8 bases identical to TRBD1. The germline V gene has CDR1 SGHAT and CDR2 FQDESV (reference sequence). J lost 9 bases, V lost 5 bases, and 9 bases had no gene match. CDR3 size: 13 residues. The DNA for the CDR3 is TGTGCCAGCAGCCAACCCAGGGGGCGCGGGCAGTACTTC. This gives the protein CASSQPRGRGQYF.